The clone carrying this T cell receptor (beta chain) occurred many times. As yet, its antigen is unknown. The sorted libraries took 1 million CD4+ or CD8+ T cells. This record belongs to a study of neurological immune-mediated disorders. Study-wide results and caveats: TCR-beta repertoires seemed private in all groups, with no expanded CDR3 amino acid sequences shared. The most TCR clonal expansion was seen in HTLV-1-associated myelopathy, whereas the least was seen in multiple sclerosis, below the level in healthy controls.

5'RACE generated cDNA with 10-nucleotide random UMIs. TCRdb independently ran MiXCR on the 5' RACE reads; one entry per CDR3 protein. The profile shows approximately 30,000 distinct CDR3 sequences, 4.5% to 7% of them singletons. The TCR originated in a woman aged 45-65 years in good health. Sequencing was done on a sample of CD4+ T cells from blood.

Here the CDR3 reads CASSQTLRTGELFF. The CDR3 region has the DNA TGTGCCAGCAGCCAAACCCTACGGACCGGGGAGCTGTTTTTT. The gene calls are TRBV14 and TRBJ2-2; D uncertain. Germline lookup yields CDR1 SGHDN and CDR2 FVKESK. The CDR3 has 14 amino acids. V was clipped by 2 bases and J by 5 bases, with 9 bases between them.